This TCR beta chain was captured by sequencing in a study of shared clonotypes between healthy human individuals. Points from the study as a whole: Few donors restricted represented genetic and exposure-history diversity. Across subsets, estimated richness was generally greater for naive than for memory populations.

The CDR3 extends over 14 amino acids. Germline-derived CDR1 and CDR2 are SGHRS and YFSETQ. V dropped 1 base and J dropped 8 bases, with 10 bases sitting between them. About this clone: What it binds is unknown.

All donors were healthy HIV-negative adults lacking recent acute infections or vaccinations. Clones were sequenced by immunoSEQ multiplex PCR, and TCRdb holds only the in-frame ones, with some missing. The sample contains around 2.3 million clones, approximately 96% of which appear only once. The chain couples TRBV5-1 to TRBJ1-6; D is unclear. The receptor comes from a man younger than 35 in good health. Sequenced input: naive CD4+ T cells sorted from blood. As to subset: CD45RA+ positively selected. DNA of the CDR3: TGCGCCAGCAGCTTGCCCCCAAGGGATTCACCCCTCCACTTT. Its translation is CASSLPPRDSPLHF.